This TCR beta chain emerged from a study of cytomegalovirus exposure and HLA in healthy donors. On the study more broadly: About 80 million unique TCRs, all from HLA-typed donors, were included in an early release of the data.

Primers included in the PCR were 60 Vbeta and 13 Jbeta primers. This table comes from immunoSEQ multiplex PCR, and its TCRdb copy is limited to in-frame clones, with some not included. In the table there are 130,000 or so clones, about three quarters of which are singletons. This clone was counted only a few times. Its antigen remains unidentified. Findings and caveats of the study: Presence/absence analyses treated sequencing depth as roughly uniform across donors. Cytomegalovirus status was reportedly diagnosed by the classifier with high specificity and sensitivity. Previous analysis showed most TCR beta V segments were productive about 87% or about 30% of the time.

Trimming removed 1 base at V and 2 bases at J, with 22 bases between. Germline-derived CDR1 and CDR2 are SGHDT and YYEEEE. The CDR3 runs to 18 residues. Material: PBMCs. The receptor was isolated from a female donor in good health and CMV-seronegative. The chain combines TRBV5-6 with TRBJ2-7, with D possibly matching TRBD1 (7 bases). The CDR3 DNA sequence: TGTGCCAGCAGCTTGAGACGGACAGGCGGGATAAGCCCCTACGAGCAGTACTTC. It codes for CASSLRRTGGISPYEQYF.